This paragraph reports one TCR beta chain. This clone's antigen is unknown. Base-call qualities are not available, and no considerably larger clone is one nucleotide away. The collaborating institutions used their own protocols to collect whole blood in K2EDTA tubes. For TCRbeta analysis, collaborators shipped samples in one of three forms: frozen whole blood, isolated PBMCs, or DNA extracted from either of those sample types. The data are from a study of blood T cell repertoires in COVID-19 (dated by TCRdb to between 2020 and 2021). General notes on the study: Samples covering the acute and convalescent phases of COVID-19 were provided by collaborators in the United States, Italy and Spain. The prospective study material was composed of cDNA or gDNA derived from T cells, B-cell-depleted T cells, or PBMCs. Subjects who had been exposed to COVID-19, were actively infected with it, or had recovered from it provided the deeply sampled blood TCRbeta repertoires that made up the dataset. The repertoires were released in a freely available public database meant as a resource for research on the immune response to SARS-CoV-2. Samples came from the ongoing ImmuneRACE study (first 160 participants) plus 1,254 subjects from 6 global collaborators. Nearly every sample came with metadata listing a de-identified subject ID, COVID-19 status, age in years and sex. Where available, HLA class I and class II types were obtained from metadata supplied by the sample provider rather than from assay-based typing. Here is what the overall study found, with its caveats: The amount of clinical and demographic metadata varied by source and participant and was provided uncurated.

TCRbeta CDR3 regions were amplified from genomic DNA by means of the immunoSEQ Assay, a bias-controlled multiplex PCR. Under the source paper's analysis protocol: Nucleated cell counts per sample were estimated from amplification of reference gene primers within the assay. To quantify the absolute abundance of each unique TCRbeta CDR3 rearrangement, sequence reads were collapsed and filtered. Productive Simpson clonality was computed per sample as the square root of Simpson's diversity index over productive rearrangements. TCRdb's version of the immuneACCESS table is confined to in-frame rearrangements and falls short of the full clone set. An unresolved V gene accounts for under half of the shortfall where checked; the remainder is of unknown origin. The V and J calls and clone size were taken over from that table, and D and trimming were inferred from the DNA. The sample data list around 130,000 clones, and roughly 80% of these were observed just once. The ten most abundant clones make up around 8% of the sample.

CDR1 and CDR2 are read off the germline V gene (reference sequence) as LNHDA and SQIVND. The CDR3, from cysteine to phenylalanine, totals 14 residues. Only the CDR3 DNA is retained, 42 bases long and in frame from the first base. Relative to germline, V is 8 bases shorter and J is 5 bases shorter, with 18 bases between their ends. This chain is built from TRBV19 and TRBJ1-1; the D gene is possibly TRBD1, with 6 bases matching. Sequencing was performed on peripheral blood. This sequence was found in a human donor in a cohort sampled during active COVID-19. The DNA sequence is TGTGCCAGTGGACAACAGGGCATTTCGACTGAAGCTTTCTTT. It codes for CASGQQGISTEAFF.